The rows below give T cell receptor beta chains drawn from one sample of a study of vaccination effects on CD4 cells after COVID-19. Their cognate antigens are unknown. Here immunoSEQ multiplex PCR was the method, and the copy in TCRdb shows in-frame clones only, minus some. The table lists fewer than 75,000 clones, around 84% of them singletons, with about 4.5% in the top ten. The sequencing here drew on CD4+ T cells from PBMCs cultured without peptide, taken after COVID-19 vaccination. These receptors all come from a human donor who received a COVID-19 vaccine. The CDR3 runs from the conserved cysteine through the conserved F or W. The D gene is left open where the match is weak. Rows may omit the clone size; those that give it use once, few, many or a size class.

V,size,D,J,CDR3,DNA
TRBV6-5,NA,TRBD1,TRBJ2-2,CATGQGRTGELFF,TGTGCCACCGGACAGGGGAGGACCGGGGAGCTGTTTTTT
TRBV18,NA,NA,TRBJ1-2,CASSPDRNYGYTF,TGTGCCAGCTCACCAGACAGGAACTATGGCTACACCTTC
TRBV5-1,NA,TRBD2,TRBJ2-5,CASSSSGGQETQYF,TGCGCCAGCAGCTCTAGCGGGGGACAAGAGACCCAGTACTTC
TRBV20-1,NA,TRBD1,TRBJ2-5,CSASRTGYVETQYF,TGCAGTGCTAGTCGGACAGGGTATGTGGAGACCCAGTACTTC
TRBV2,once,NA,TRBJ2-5,CASSDGSYETQYF,TGTGCCAGCAGTGACGGGAGTTACGAGACCCAGTACTTC
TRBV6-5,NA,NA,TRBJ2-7,CASLGAGSYSEQYF,TGTGCCTCCCTAGGGGCAGGGTCCTATTCCGAGCAGTACTTC
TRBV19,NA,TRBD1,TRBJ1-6,CATRTGGGNSPLHF,TGTGCCACCAGAACAGGGGGCGGTAATTCACCCCTCCACTTT
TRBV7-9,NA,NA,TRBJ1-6,CASSLGSLNSYNSPLHF,TGTGCCAGCAGCTTAGGTAGCCTAAACTCCTATAATTCACCCCTCCACTTT
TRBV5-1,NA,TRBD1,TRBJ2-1,CASRSTGGSYNEQFF,TGCGCCAGCAGGTCGACAGGGGGTTCCTACAATGAGCAGTTCTTC
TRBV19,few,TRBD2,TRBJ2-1,CASSLGLAGSYNEQFF,TGTGCCAGTAGTCTAGGACTAGCGGGGTCCTACAATGAGCAGTTCTTC
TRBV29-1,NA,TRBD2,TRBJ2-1,CSVEGATSGPTEQFF,TGCAGCGTTGAAGGCGCGACTAGCGGGCCCACGGAACAGTTCTTC
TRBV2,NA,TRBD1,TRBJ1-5,CASSFTGGRNQPQHF,TGTGCCAGCAGTTTCACAGGGGGCAGGAATCAGCCCCAGCATTTT
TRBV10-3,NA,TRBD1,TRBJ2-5,CAISGSQGTPQETQYF,TGTGCCATCAGTGGGTCACAGGGGACCCCCCAAGAGACCCAGTACTTC
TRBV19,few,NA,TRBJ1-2,CASSNGGGYTF,TGTGCCAGTAGTAACGGCGGTGGCTACACCTTC
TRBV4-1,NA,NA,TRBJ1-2,CASSPGTVAANYGYTF,TGCGCCAGCAGCCCGGGGACGGTTGCTGCTAACTATGGCTACACCTTC
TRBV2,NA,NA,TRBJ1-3,CASSEAGNTIYF,TGTGCCAGCAGTGAAGCCGGAAACACCATATATTTT